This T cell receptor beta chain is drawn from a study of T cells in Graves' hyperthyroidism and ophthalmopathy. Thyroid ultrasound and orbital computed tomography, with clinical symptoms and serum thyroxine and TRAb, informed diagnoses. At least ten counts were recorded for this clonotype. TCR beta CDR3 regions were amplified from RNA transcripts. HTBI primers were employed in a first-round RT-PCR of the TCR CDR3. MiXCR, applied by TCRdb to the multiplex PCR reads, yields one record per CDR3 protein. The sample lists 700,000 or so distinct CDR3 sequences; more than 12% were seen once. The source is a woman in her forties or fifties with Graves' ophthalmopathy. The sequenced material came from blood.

The CDR3 DNA sequence: TGTGCCACCAGGCCAAATGCCGGGACAGGGGGCAACACCGGGGAGCTGTTTTTT. It specifies CATRPNAGTGGNTGELFF. J is TRBJ2-2 and V is TRBV24-1; 12 bases are a match to TRBD1. From germline, CDR1 is KGHDR and CDR2 SFDVKD. V lost 7 bases and J lost 2; bases outside the gene matches: 10. The CDR3 totals 18 residues.